The subject of this entry is one TCR beta chain. The sample comes from a study of cytomegalovirus exposure and HLA in healthy donors. Between the trimmed V and J ends, which lost 4 bases and 0 bases, there was a span of 11 bases. Per germline, CDR1 SGHRS and CDR2 YFSETQ. The CDR3 totals 15 residues. Amplification used 60 Vbeta primers and 13 Jbeta primers. Sequencing was performed with immunoSEQ multiplex PCR; in TCRdb, only in-frame clones are kept and a portion is missing. Here the sample spans about 160,000 clones, roughly 80% being singletons. The clonotype was recovered from a woman in her twenties or thirties in good health and CMV-seropositive. The V and J genes are TRBV5-1 and TRBJ2-4; no clear D. Material for sequencing was PBMCs. CDR3 sequence (DNA): TGCGCCAGCAGCCCATCGATACTAGCCAAAAACATTCAGTACTTC. As protein: CASSPSILAKNIQYF.